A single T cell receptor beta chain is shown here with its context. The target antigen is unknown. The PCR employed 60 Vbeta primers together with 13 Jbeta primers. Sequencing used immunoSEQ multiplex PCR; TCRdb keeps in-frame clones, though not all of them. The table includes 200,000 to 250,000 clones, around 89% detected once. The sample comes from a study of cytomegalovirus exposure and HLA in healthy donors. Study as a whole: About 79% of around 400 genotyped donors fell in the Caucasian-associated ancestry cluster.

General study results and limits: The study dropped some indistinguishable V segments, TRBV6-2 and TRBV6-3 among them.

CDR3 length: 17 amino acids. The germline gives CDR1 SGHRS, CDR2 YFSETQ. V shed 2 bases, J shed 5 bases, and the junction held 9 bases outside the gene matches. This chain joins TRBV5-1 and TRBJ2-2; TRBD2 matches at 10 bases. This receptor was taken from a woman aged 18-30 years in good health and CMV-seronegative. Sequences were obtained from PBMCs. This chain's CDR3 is CASSFLSGGALTGELFF. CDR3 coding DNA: TGCGCCAGCAGCTTCCTGAGCGGGGGGGCGTTGACCGGGGAGCTGTTTTTT. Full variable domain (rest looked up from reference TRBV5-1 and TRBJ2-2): KAGVTQTPRYLIKTRGQQVTLSCSPISGHRSVSWYQQTPGQGLQFLFEYFSETQRNKGNFPGRFSGRQFSNSRSEMNVSTLELGDSALYLCASSFLSGGALTGELFFGEGSRLTVL.